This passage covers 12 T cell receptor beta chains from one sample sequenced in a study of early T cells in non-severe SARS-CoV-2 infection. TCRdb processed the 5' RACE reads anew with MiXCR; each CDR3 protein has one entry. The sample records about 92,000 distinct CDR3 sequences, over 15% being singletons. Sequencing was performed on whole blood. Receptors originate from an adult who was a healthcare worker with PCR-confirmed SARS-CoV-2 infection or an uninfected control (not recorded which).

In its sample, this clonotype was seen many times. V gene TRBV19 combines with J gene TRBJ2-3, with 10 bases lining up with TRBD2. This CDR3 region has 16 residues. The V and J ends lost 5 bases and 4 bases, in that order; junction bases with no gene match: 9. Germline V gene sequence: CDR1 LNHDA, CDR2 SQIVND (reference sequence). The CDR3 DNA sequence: TGTGCCAGTAGTGCAAGAGGGCTAGCGGGGGCAGATACGCAGTATTTT. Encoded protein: CASSARGLAGADTQYF.

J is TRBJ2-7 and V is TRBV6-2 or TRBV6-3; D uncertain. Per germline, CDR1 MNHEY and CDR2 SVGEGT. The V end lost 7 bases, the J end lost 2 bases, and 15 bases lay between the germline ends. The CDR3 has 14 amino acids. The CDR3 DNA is TGTGCCAGCACCCAAGGTGCGGCTACCTACGAGCAGTACTTC. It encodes CASTQGAATYEQYF.

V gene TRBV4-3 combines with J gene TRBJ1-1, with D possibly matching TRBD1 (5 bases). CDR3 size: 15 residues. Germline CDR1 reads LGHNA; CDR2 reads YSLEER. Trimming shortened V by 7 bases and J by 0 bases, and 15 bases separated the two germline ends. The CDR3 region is CASTFSSGLNTEAFF. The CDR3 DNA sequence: TGCGCCAGCACTTTTTCTTCGGGACTGAACACTGAAGCTTTCTTT.

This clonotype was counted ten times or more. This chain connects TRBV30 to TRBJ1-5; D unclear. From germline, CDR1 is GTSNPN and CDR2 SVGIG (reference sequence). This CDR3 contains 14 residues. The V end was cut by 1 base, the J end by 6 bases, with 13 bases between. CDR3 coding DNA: TGTGCCTGGAGTGCAAGACCGGGAAGTCAGCCCCAGCATTTT. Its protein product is CAWSARPGSQPQHF. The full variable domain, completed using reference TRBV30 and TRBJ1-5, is SQTIHQWPATLVQPVGSPLSLECTVEGTSNPNLYWYRQAAGRGLQLLFYSVGIGQISSEVPQNLSASRPQDRQFILSSKKLLLSDSGFYLCAWSARPGSQPQHFGDGTRLSIL.

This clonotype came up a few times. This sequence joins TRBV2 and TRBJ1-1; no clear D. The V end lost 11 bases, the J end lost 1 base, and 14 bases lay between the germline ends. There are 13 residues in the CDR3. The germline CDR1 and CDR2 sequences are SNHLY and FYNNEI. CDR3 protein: CAGATSRNTEAFF. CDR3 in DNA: TGTGCCGGTGCGACGTCCAGGAACACTGAAGCTTTCTTT. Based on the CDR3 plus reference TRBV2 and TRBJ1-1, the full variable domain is EPEVTQTPSHQVTQMGQEVILRCVPISNHLYFYWYRQILGQKVEFLVSFYNNEISEKSEIFDDQFSVERPDGSNFTLKIRSTKLEDSAMYFCAGATSRNTEAFFGQGTRLTVV.

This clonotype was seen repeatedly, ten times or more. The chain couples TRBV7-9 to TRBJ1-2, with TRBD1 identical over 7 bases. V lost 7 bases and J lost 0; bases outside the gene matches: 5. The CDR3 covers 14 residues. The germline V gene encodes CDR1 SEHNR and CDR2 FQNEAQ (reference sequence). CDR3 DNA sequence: TGTGCCAGCACGAAAGGGACAGCTAACTATGGCTACACCTTC. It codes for CASTKGTANYGYTF.

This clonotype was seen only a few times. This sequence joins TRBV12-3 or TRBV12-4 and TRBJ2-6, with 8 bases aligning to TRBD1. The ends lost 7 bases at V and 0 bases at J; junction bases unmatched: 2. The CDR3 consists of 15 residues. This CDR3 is CASNTGGSGANVLTF. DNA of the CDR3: TGTGCCAGCAATACAGGGGGCTCTGGGGCCAACGTCCTGACTTTC.

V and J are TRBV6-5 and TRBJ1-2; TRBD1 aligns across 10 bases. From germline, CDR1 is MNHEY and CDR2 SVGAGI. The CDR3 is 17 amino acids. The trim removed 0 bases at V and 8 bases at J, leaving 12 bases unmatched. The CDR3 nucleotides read TGTGCCAGCAGTTACTCCGGGACAGGGGCCTCTAAGGGGGGCTACACCTTC. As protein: CASSYSGTGASKGGYTF.

In DNA, the CDR3 is TGTGCCAGCAGTACGGCGGGAGGAATCGTAAATGAGCAGTTCTTC. Protein sequence: CASSTAGGIVNEQFF. This sequence joins TRBV28 and TRBJ2-1, with 8 bases identical to TRBD2. CDR3 length: 15 residues. The V gene end was trimmed by 5 bases and the J gene end by 7 bases; junction bases not matched to a gene: 10. From germline, CDR1 is MDHEN and CDR2 SYDVKM.

The CDR3 DNA is TGTGCCAGCAGCTCGGAGACTAGCACAGATACGCAGTATTTT. Encoded protein: CASSSETSTDTQYF. The chain uses TRBV11-2 and TRBJ2-3; D unresolved. V was clipped by 4 bases and J by 0 bases, with 8 bases between them. Germline CDR1 is SGHAT and CDR2 is FQNNGV. CDR3 length: 14 residues.

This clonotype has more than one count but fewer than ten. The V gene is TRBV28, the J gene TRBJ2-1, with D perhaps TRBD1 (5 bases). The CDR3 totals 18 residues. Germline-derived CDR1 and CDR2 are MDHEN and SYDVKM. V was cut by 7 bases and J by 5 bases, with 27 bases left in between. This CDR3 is CASNSFFRYRQTNNEQFF. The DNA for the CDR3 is TGTGCCAGCAACAGTTTTTTTAGGTATCGACAGACAAACAATGAGCAGTTCTTC.

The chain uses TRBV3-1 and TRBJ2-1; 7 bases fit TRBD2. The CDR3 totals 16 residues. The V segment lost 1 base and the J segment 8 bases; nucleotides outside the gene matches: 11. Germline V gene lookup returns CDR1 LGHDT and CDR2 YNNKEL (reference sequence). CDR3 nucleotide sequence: TGTGCCAGCAGCCAAGGATGGGGCGGGGGAAGCGATGAGCAGTTCTTC. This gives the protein CASSQGWGGGSDEQFF.